One T cell receptor (beta chain) is described in this entry. TCRdb keeps only in-frame clones here, not all; method: immunoSEQ multiplex PCR. The sample has approximately 100,000 clones, around nine tenths seen once. This sample is part of a study of T cell responses to AZD1222 COVID-19 vaccine. The CDR3 length is 15 residues. Trimming left V 7 bases short and J 0 bases short, with 13 bases between. CDR1 and CDR2 from the germline V gene are MDHEN and SYDVKM. The TCR was taken from an adult in good health. The rearrangement joins TRBV28 to TRBJ1-3, with TRBD1 as a possible D gene (5 bases). Sequences were derived from peripheral blood, sampled on day 0 of AZD1222 vaccination. The chain's CDR3 is CASMGVGGSGNTIYF. The CDR3 coding sequence is TGTGCCAGCATGGGAGTTGGGGGCTCTGGAAACACCATATATTTT.